The text below deals with one TCR beta chain. The CDR3 length is 15 residues. Germline V gives CDR1 SGHRS, CDR2 YFSETQ. The sample originates from a study of monozygotic twins with inflammatory bowel disease. Reprocessing the 5' RACE reads, TCRdb reports a single entry for every CDR3 protein and omits DNA. The sample has some 200,000 distinct CDR3 sequences. This TCR was sampled from a human donor with ulcerative colitis or Crohn's disease, or a healthy co-twin of an affected twin (not recorded which). The specimen sequenced was blood. V is TRBV5-1 and J is TRBJ2-1; TCRdb proposes TRBD2, but this gene call is untestable without DNA. The CDR3 is CASSGLAGTNNEQFF.